This TCR beta chain was sequenced during a study of shared clonotypes between healthy human individuals (dated by TCRdb to 2020 to 2022). For the study in its entirety: Three men and two women, aged 18 to 49 years, made up the cohort. Different laboratories and diverse techniques were used to prepare libraries and sequence TCR repertoires, to increase sequencing depth and limit assay-specific biases. To estimate repertoire size and how much clonotype sharing occurs between individuals, the study deeply sequenced the blood TCR repertoires of five healthy adults. Leukapheresis yielded between about 0.85 and 10 billion PBMCs per donor.

About this clone itself: What this receptor recognizes is not known. A single base is all that separates this from a far larger clone, so a read error is likely. This sample includes further DNA sequences coding for the same CDR3.

TCR CDR3 regions were amplified from genomic DNA by multiplex PCR using the deep immunoSEQ assay. For each cell subset, the extracted genomic DNA was distributed evenly across all wells of several immunoSEQ 96-well plates, and each plate served as one replicate. For unsorted PBMC, approximately 290 ng of genomic DNA, equivalent to 30,000 to 35,000 T cell genomes, went into each replicate PCR. Genomic DNA from unsorted PBMC was sequenced over ten immunoSEQ deep assay plates. Purified libraries were measured with a Qubit 3.0 fluorometer, size-checked on a Bioanalyzer 2100, and measured again with the KAPA Library Quantification kit. Each immunoSEQ 96-well plate was sequenced on its own single-read 150-cycle Illumina NextSeq 550 flow cell. On the authors' methods: Because the immunoSEQ output held only junctional sequences and lacked quality scores, the filtering could not match the filtering applied to full-length reads. To assign V/J genes and CDR3, sequences were annotated against IMGT germline references using PyIR, a Python wrapper for IgBLAST v1.9. Reads with weak V/J assignments (E-value above 1e-6), missing CDR3, stop codons, out-of-frame junctions, or ambiguous translated residues were removed. A V3J clonotype was defined by an identical inferred V gene, J gene, and CDR3 amino acid sequence. Percentage overlap between repertoires was calculated by dividing the number of shared unique clonotypes by the size of the smaller repertoire. Richness of each repertoire was evaluated using RTK rarefaction, the Chao1 estimator, and Recon v2.1 estimates of unobserved clonotypes. TCRdb carries this immuneACCESS record with in-frame sequences only. Its versions omit some clonotypes, under half of them owing to an unresolved V gene in the studies checked, with the rest unexplained. V and J calls and clone size are as listed in that table; D and trimming were resolved from the DNA. The sample contains about 490,000 clones, 81% of them found a single time. The ten largest clones take up roughly an eighth of the sample.

The CDR3, cysteine through phenylalanine, is 14 amino acids long. Only the CDR3 DNA is retained, 42 bases long and in frame from the first base. As encoded in the germline V gene, CDR1 is MDHEN while CDR2 is SYDVKM. General findings and caveats noted by the study authors: Sampling was restricted to blood, and TCR repertoires in tissue are likely to differ from TCR repertoires in blood. Based on pairwise subsampling, the degree of clonotype sharing among donors was expected to be affected by sequencing depth. Because the study included a small number of donors, the genetic and exposure-history diversity represented was limited.

Donors were healthy HIV-negative adults with no recently reported acute infections or vaccinations. Only Caucasian adults living in Nashville, Tennessee, USA were represented among the donors. For unsorted samples, 100 million or so PBMCs were counted, and genomic DNA was extracted using the QIAamp DNA Blood Mini kit. After blood collection by leukapheresis, PBMCs were isolated using Ficoll-Histopaque density gradient centrifugation and then cryopreserved in the vapor phase of liquid nitrogen. The TCR sequence derives from a woman in her thirties or forties in good health. Some clones in this sample may be carry-over from other donors' samples. The chain links TRBV28 with TRBJ2-2, and TRBD2 may be the D gene, going by 6 matching bases. Material for sequencing was PBMCs. In nucleotides, the sequence is TGTGCCAGTAGTTTTGCGGGAACCACCGGGGAGCTGTTTTTT. Its protein reads: CASSFAGTTGELFF.